This T cell receptor (beta chain) is from a study of T cell responses to AZD1222 COVID-19 vaccine. The method was immunoSEQ multiplex PCR; TCRdb's version includes in-frame clones alone and lacks a portion of them. The sample shows some 120,000 clones, 90% of them seen only once. About this clone: Its specificity is unknown.

Study results and caveats: Clonal diversity may have been underestimated in mostly white British donors.

This TCR derives from an adult in good health. This sample comprised peripheral blood, obtained on day 0 of AZD1222 vaccination.

The chain's CDR3 is CASSPGTRQETQYF. The DNA of the CDR3 is TGTGCCAGCAGTCCAGGGACTAGGCAAGAGACCCAGTACTTC. The chain has TRBV4-2 and TRBJ2-5; 8 bases agree with TRBD2. Per the germline V gene, CDR1 is LGHNA and CDR2 is YNFKEQ. The length of the CDR3 is 14 residues. After removal of 6 bases from V and 2 bases from J, the junction contained 5 bases not matched to a gene.